This note documents a single T cell receptor (beta chain) sequence. Germline V gene sequence: CDR1 SEHNR, CDR2 FQNEAQ (reference sequence). This CDR3 contains 13 residues. Trimming removed 3 bases at V and 4 bases at J, with 9 bases between. In the original analysis: By means of reference gene primer amplification, nucleated cell counts were estimated. Generated by immunoSEQ multiplex PCR, the TCRdb table keeps only in-frame clones and is missing some. The V and J calls and clone size come from that table; D and trimming were worked out from the DNA. The table has fewer than 400,000 clones, approximately 81% seen once. The sample is drawn from a study of blood T cell repertoires in COVID-19. Study context: PBMCs, B-cell-depleted T cells, or T cells provided the cDNA or gDNA that made up the material.

Participants reported their clinical history, and cohort assignment relied on those reports. Exposed volunteers were people who met a COVID-19 case within 2 weeks before study entry. Sequencing used PBMCs or T cells enriched from blood (not recorded which). This sequence originates from a woman aged 25-40 years who had been exposed to COVID-19. This chain uses TRBV7-9 with TRBJ1-1; possibly TRBD1 for D (5 bases). The DNA of the CDR3 is TGTGCCAGCAGCTTCGGGAGGGGCACTGAAGCTTTCTTT. Its translation is CASSFGRGTEAFF.